Presented here are 27 T cell receptor beta chains from one specimen sequenced in a study of cytomegalovirus exposure and HLA in healthy donors. Using immunoSEQ multiplex PCR, the repertoire was profiled, and TCRdb retains in-frame clones only, with some absent. The table includes about 110,000 clones, less than 90% detected once. The specimen sequenced was PBMCs. All receptors derive from a woman in her late teens or twenties in good health and CMV-seropositive.

This chain joins TRBV10-3 and TRBJ1-6; no firm D call. V shed 2 bases and J shed 11 bases, with 7 bases lying between them. Germline V CDR1 and CDR2: ENHRY, SYGVKD. The CDR3 has 12 amino acids. In DNA, the CDR3 is TGTGCCATCAGTGAGCGGGGTGCACCCCTCCACTTT. It yields the protein CAISERGAPLHF.

The rearrangement joins TRBV7-2 to TRBJ2-3; 10 positions agree with TRBD1. CDR3 length equals 14 residues. J gave up 7 bases and V 0 bases, and 1 base lay outside the gene matches. From germline, CDR1 is SGHTA and CDR2 FQGNSA. This chain's CDR3 is CASSLAGQGYTQYF. In DNA form, the CDR3 reads TGTGCCAGCAGCTTAGCGGGACAGGGGTATACGCAGTATTTT. Variable domain in full (rest from reference TRBV7-2 and TRBJ2-3): GAGVSQSPSNKVTEKGKDVELRCDPISGHTALYWYRQSLGQGLEFLIYFQGNSAPDKSGLPSDRFSAERTGGSVSTLTIQRTQQEDSAVYLCASSLAGQGYTQYFGPGTRLTVL.

This chain connects TRBV7-2 to TRBJ2-7, with D perhaps TRBD2 (6 bases). Germline loops: CDR1 SGHTA, CDR2 FQGNSA. The V end lost 8 bases, the J end lost 4 bases, and 18 bases lay between the germline ends. The CDR3 extends over 14 amino acids. The CDR3 nucleotides are TGTGCCAGCGGGAGGAGCGCAGGGCCTTACGAGCAGTACGTC. This translates into CASGRSAGPYEQYV.

The CDR3 bases are TGTGCCAGCAGACAAAGGTCGGGGAATTCACCCCTCCACTTT. Amino acids: CASRQRSGNSPLHF. This chain connects TRBV14 to TRBJ1-6; D remains ambiguous. Trimming took off 6 bases at V and 7 bases at J, with 13 bases between the two ends. Germline loops: CDR1 SGHDN, CDR2 FVKESK. The CDR3 consists of 14 residues.

In this sample, this clone turned up once. At the DNA level, this CDR3 is encoded by other sequences in the same sample as well. The V and J genes are TRBV4-2 and TRBJ2-3; 7 bases map to TRBD2. CDR3 length: 14 residues. Germline values: CDR1 LGHNA, CDR2 YNFKEQ. Trimming at V came to 3 bases and at J to 4 bases, leaving 4 bases not matched to a gene. The CDR3 here is CASSQGGGADTQYF. For the CDR3, the DNA is TGTGCCAGCAGCCAGGGGGGGGGAGCAGATACGCAGTATTTT.

J is TRBJ1-2 and V is TRBV10-1; 7 bases are shared with TRBD1. CDR1 is WNHNN and CDR2 is SYGVQD in the germline V gene (reference sequence). This CDR3 has 14 amino acids. With V trimmed by 3 bases and J by 6 bases, 7 bases remained unmatched. The CDR3 DNA is TGCGCCAGCAGTGAATCCCGAACAGGGGATGGCTACACCTTC. It translates to CASSESRTGDGYTF.

This sequence joins TRBV5-1 and TRBJ1-1, with a tentative D call TRBD1 (6 bases). CDR1 SGHRS and CDR2 YFSETQ come from the germline V gene. This CDR3 has 12 residues. Trimming took 0 bases from V and 9 from J, leaving 9 bases between them. The CDR3 DNA reads TGCGCCAGCAGCTTGGGAGGGGGACAAGCTTTCTTT. This translates into CASSLGGGQAFF.

The rearrangement joins TRBV7-8 to TRBJ1-3, with 7 bases identical to TRBD1. The CDR3 is made up of 15 amino acids. Germline lookup yields CDR1 SGHVS and CDR2 FQNEAQ. After removal of 1 base from V and 3 bases from J, the junction contained 3 bases not matched to a gene. The CDR3 loop reads CASSLGQGIGNTIYF. The CDR3 nucleotides read TGTGCCAGCAGCTTAGGACAGGGTATTGGAAACACCATATATTTT.

The chain uses TRBV6-4 and TRBJ2-7; 7 bases are shared with TRBD1. Germline values: CDR1 MRHNA, CDR2 SNTAGT. V shed 2 bases, J shed 4 bases, and the junction held 14 bases outside the gene matches. The CDR3 loop spans 17 amino acids. Here the CDR3 DNA reads TGTGCCAGCAGTGACAGACCCGAGACAGGGCTGGTATACGAGCAGTACGTC. Amino acid sequence: CASSDRPETGLVYEQYV.

The chain uses TRBV4-3 and TRBJ2-1; TRBD1 matches 10 bases. J gave up 6 bases and V 4 bases, and 6 bases lay outside the gene matches. The CDR3 is made up of 15 amino acids. Germline loops: CDR1 LGHNA, CDR2 YSLEER. The CDR3 nucleotides are TGCGCCAGCAGCCGTGGGGACAGGGGAAGCAATGAGCAGTTCTTC. Translating gives CASSRGDRGSNEQFF.

Comments on this clone: The sample contains more than one DNA sequence encoding this CDR3. The chain uses TRBV6-5 and TRBJ1-2; D is uncertain. Between the trimmed V and J ends, which lost 0 bases and 5 bases, there was a span of 7 bases. The CDR3 has 13 amino acids. Germline V gene data show CDR1 as MNHEY and CDR2 as SVGAGI. CDR3 loop: CASSYSREYGYTF. CDR3 DNA: TGTGCCAGCAGTTACTCGAGGGAGTATGGCTACACCTTC.

V is TRBV19 and J is TRBJ2-4; 9 positions match TRBD1. The CDR3 contains 15 residues. The junction had 9 bases not matched to a gene; V was cut back by 5 bases and J by 7 bases. Germline V gene data show CDR1 as LNHDA and CDR2 as SQIVND (reference sequence). CDR3 sequence reads: CASSRSSGTGNIQYF. In DNA form, the CDR3 reads TGTGCCAGTAGTCGGTCCTCCGGGACAGGGAACATTCAGTACTTC.

This clone has only a few counts. This rearrangement joins TRBV27 to TRBJ2-7; D might be TRBD1 (5 bases). CDR3 length equals 13 residues. Per germline, CDR1 MNHEY and CDR2 SMNVEV (reference sequence). V dropped 6 bases and J dropped 2 bases, with 11 bases sitting between them. CDR3 DNA: TGTGCCAGCAGGGGGCGACACACCTACGAGCAGTACTTC. Its protein is CASRGRHTYEQYF.

The rearrangement links TRBV27 to TRBJ2-7; 10 bases map to TRBD1. CDR3 length: 15 amino acids. V gave up 4 bases and J gave up 5 bases; unmatched junction bases: 8. The germline V gene has CDR1 MNHEY and CDR2 SMNVEV (reference sequence). The CDR3 reads CASSSPDRGLNEQYF. In DNA form, the CDR3 reads TGTGCCAGCAGTTCCCCCGACAGGGGGCTCAACGAGCAGTACTTC.

The chain recombines TRBV5-1 with TRBJ2-7, with TRBD1 matching 9 bases. Per germline, CDR1 SGHRS and CDR2 YFSETQ. The CDR3 length is 13 residues. V was clipped by 7 bases and J by 3 bases; unmatched bases: 5. CDR3 residues: CASSRGQGYEQYV. The CDR3 region has the DNA TGCGCCAGCTCTAGGGGACAGGGCTACGAGCAGTACGTC.

CDR3 nucleotide sequence: TGTGCCAGCAGCTTTTGGAGTGGGTACGAGCAGTACTTC. This encodes CASSFWSGYEQYF. The chain joins TRBV5-4 to TRBJ2-7; D not certain. CDR3 length equals 13 residues. Germline CDR1 and CDR2: SGHNT and YYREEE (reference sequence). The V and J ends lost 2 bases and 4 bases respectively, with 10 bases between them.

This chain links TRBV6-1 with TRBJ1-1; 9 bases agree with TRBD1. Looked up from germline, CDR1 is MNHNS and CDR2 is SASEGT. This CDR3 has 14 amino acids. Trimming took 3 bases from V and 2 from J; bases not matched to a gene: 1. In DNA, the CDR3 is TGTGCCAGCAGTGAGGGACAGGGAAACACTGAAGCTTTCTTT. It is translated as CASSEGQGNTEAFF.

The chain links TRBV7-8 to TRBJ2-1; maybe TRBD2 (7 bases). The CDR3 has 16 residues. The germline V gene encodes CDR1 SGHVS and CDR2 FQNEAQ. V shed 1 base and J shed 7 bases, with 17 bases lying between them. CDR3 region: CASSLEGGRGGNEQFF. The DNA for the CDR3 is TGTGCCAGCAGCTTAGAAGGTGGAAGGGGGGGAAATGAGCAGTTCTTC.

V usage is TRBV19 and J usage is TRBJ2-1; D may be TRBD2 (5 bases). Trimming took 4 bases from V and 6 from J, leaving 19 bases between them. Germline values: CDR1 LNHDA, CDR2 SQIVND (reference sequence). This CDR3 region has 16 residues. CDR3 protein: CASSNGERSPLNEQFF. The CDR3 nucleotides read TGTGCCAGTAGTAATGGGGAGCGCTCTCCCCTCAATGAGCAGTTCTTC.

This clone was counted between two and nine times. The chain recombines TRBV5-4 with TRBJ2-1; D is perhaps TRBD2 (6 bases). The CDR3 totals 12 residues. V was clipped by 4 bases and J by 10 bases, with 12 bases between them. In germline, CDR1 is SGHNT, CDR2 YYREEE (reference sequence). CDR3 DNA sequence: TGTGCCAGCAGCACCTCTAGCGACGAGCAGTTCTTC. Translating gives CASSTSSDEQFF.

The rearrangement joins TRBV7-9 to TRBJ1-3; TRBD1 might be the D (6 bases). V lost 7 bases and J lost 2, with 9 bases in between. The CDR3 is 13 amino acids. The germline gives CDR1 SEHNR, CDR2 FQNEAQ (reference sequence). CDR3 residues: CASTQGTGNTIYF. CDR3 nucleotides: TGTGCCAGCACTCAGGGGACTGGAAACACCATATATTTT.

This clone was picked up one time. The chain joins TRBV18 to TRBJ1-1; D is possibly TRBD1 (6 bases). The germline gives CDR1 KGHSH, CDR2 LQKENI. The length of the CDR3 is 15 residues. The V gene lost 3 bases and the J gene lost 5 bases, with 16 bases spanning the gap. The CDR3 DNA follows: TGTGCCAGCTCACCCGGCGAACAGGGAGGGACTGAAGCTTTCTTT. This sequence encodes CASSPGEQGGTEAFF.

The V call is TRBV2, the J call TRBJ1-5; 9 bases match TRBD1. Germline-derived CDR1 and CDR2 are SNHLY and FYNNEI. Unmatched junction bases numbered 3, after V lost 6 bases and J lost 6 bases. The CDR3 has 13 amino acids. CDR3: CASRTGGSQPQHF. DNA for the CDR3: TGTGCCAGCAGGACAGGGGGTAGTCAGCCCCAGCATTTT.

This chain joins TRBV7-9 and TRBJ2-3, with 7 bases fitting TRBD1. The CDR3 covers 15 residues. After removal of 5 bases from V and 2 bases from J, the junction contained 7 bases not matched to a gene. CDR1 and CDR2 from the germline V gene are SEHNR and FQNEAQ (reference sequence). The CDR3 loop reads CASSLRDRSTDTQYF. In DNA form, the CDR3 reads TGTGCCAGCAGCCTTCGGGACAGATCCACAGATACGCAGTATTTT. The complete variable domain, with remaining parts taken from reference TRBV7-9 and TRBJ2-3, reads DTGVSQNPRHKITKRGQNVTFRCDPISEHNRLYWYRQTLGQGPEFLTYFQNEAQLEKSRLLSDRFSAERPKGSFSTLEIQRTEQGDSAMYLCASSLRDRSTDTQYFGPGTRLTVL.

This clone has more than one count but fewer than ten. V and J are TRBV4-1 and TRBJ2-7, with D tentatively TRBD1 (5 bases). The CDR3 totals 19 residues. From germline, CDR1 is MGHRA and CDR2 YSYEKL. The V and J ends lost 2 bases and 0 bases respectively, with 23 bases between them. The CDR3 here is CASSQLVSPRQKSSYEQYF. The CDR3 nucleotides are TGCGCCAGCAGCCAACTGGTCTCCCCCCGACAGAAGAGCTCCTACGAGCAGTACTTC.

V usage is TRBV6-6 and J usage is TRBJ2-7; 9 bases map to TRBD1. V was clipped by 2 bases and J by 6 bases; unmatched bases: 8. The length of the CDR3 is 15 residues. Germline lookup yields CDR1 MNHNY and CDR2 SVGAGI (reference sequence). The CDR3 loop is CASSYLLGQGSEQYV. DNA for the CDR3: TGTGCCAGCAGTTACCTCTTGGGACAGGGAAGCGAGCAGTACGTC.

This chain uses TRBV6-5 with TRBJ2-7, with 10 nucleotides matching TRBD2. The V and J ends lost 2 bases and 3 bases, in that order; junction bases with no gene match: 4. CDR3 size: 15 residues. CDR1 and CDR2 (germline): MNHEY, SVGAGI. The CDR3 coding sequence is TGTGCCAGCAGTTACGGGCTAGCGGGGGTCTACGAGCAGTACTTC. Amino acids: CASSYGLAGVYEQYF.